This T cell receptor (beta chain) comes out of a study of blood T cell dynamics during melanoma immunotherapy. Only in-frame clones appear in the TCRdb table, and some are missing; sequencing was by immunoSEQ multiplex PCR. Of around 20,000 clones in the sample, roughly 86% were seen once. This sample's time point: pre-treatment baseline. In germline, CDR1 is SNHLY, CDR2 FYNNEI. The CDR3 extends over 14 amino acids. V was trimmed by 6 bases and J by 4 bases, leaving 15 bases between them. This TCR was recovered from a human donor with melanoma. The sequencing used blood, collected from a patient treated with checkpoint blockade. The chain employs TRBV2 and TRBJ1-1; the D gene is possibly TRBD1 (5 bases). DNA for the CDR3: TGTGCCAGCAGCCTGCAGGGTAGTAGCACTGAAGCTTTCTTT. It codes for CASSLQGSSTEAFF.